The rows below give T cell receptor beta chains drawn from one sample of a study of cytomegalovirus exposure and HLA in healthy donors. This table comes from immunoSEQ multiplex PCR, and its TCRdb copy is limited to in-frame clones, with some not included. In the table there are about 140,000 clones, less than 85% of which are singletons. Sequences were obtained from PBMCs. The receptors were gathered from a woman aged 45-65 years in good health and CMV-seropositive. The CDR3 runs from the conserved cysteine through the conserved F or W. D genes are given only for firm matches. The size field is filled for only some rows; it gives once, few, many or a size class.

. | TRBJ2-7 | . | TRBV6-1 | CASSDPHGSSYEQYF | TGTGCCAGCAGTGACCCGCACGGTAGCTCCTACGAGCAGTACTTC
. | TRBJ1-3 | TRBD1 | TRBV11-2 | CASSSDRAPSGNTIYF | TGTGCCAGCAGCTCTGACAGGGCCCCATCTGGAAACACCATATATTTT
. | TRBJ2-5 | TRBD1 | TRBV28 | CASSPQGQAGQETQYF | TGTGCCAGCAGTCCCCAGGGACAGGCTGGACAAGAGACCCAGTACTTC
. | TRBJ2-7 | . | TRBV5-4 | CASSLGSGEYYEQYF | TGTGCCAGCAGCTTGGGGTCAGGGGAGTACTACGAGCAGTACTTC
. | TRBJ2-3 | TRBD2 | TRBV6-4 | CASSDEASGGSDTQYF | TGTGCCAGCAGTGACGAGGCTAGCGGGGGTTCAGATACGCAGTATTTT
. | TRBJ2-2 | TRBD2 | TRBV7-2 | CASSTSGGTNTGELFF | TGTGCCAGCAGCACGAGCGGGGGGACGAACACCGGGGAGCTGTTTTTT
. | TRBJ2-3 | TRBD2 | TRBV2 | CASSRTSGGGDTQYF | TGTGCCAGCAGCCGTACTAGCGGGGGAGGGGATACGCAGTATTTT
once | TRBJ1-2 | TRBD1 | TRBV19 | CASSPRIDRDGYTF | TGTGCCAGTAGTCCCCGAATAGACAGGGATGGCTACACCTTC
. | TRBJ2-2 | TRBD2 | TRBV11-3 | CASSLGGGVTGELFF | TGTGCCAGCAGCTTAGGCGGGGGTGTCACCGGGGAGCTGTTTTTT
. | TRBJ1-2 | . | TRBV6-1 | CASSEPASYGYTF | TGTGCCAGCAGTGAACCAGCTAGCTATGGCTACACCTTC
. | TRBJ1-2 | . | TRBV19 | CASGHKASNYGYTF | TGTGCCAGTGGCCACAAAGCGTCGAACTATGGCTACACCTTC
once | TRBJ1-3 | . | TRBV27 | CASSPGSRDIAGNTIYF | TGTGCCAGCTCTCCTGGATCTAGGGACATAGCCGGAAACACCATATATTTT
. | TRBJ2-5 | TRBD2 | TRBV5-4 | CASSPGGRETQYF | TGTGCCAGCAGCCCGGGGGGTCGAGAGACCCAGTACTTC
. | TRBJ1-1 | . | TRBV18 | CASSPTDSLNTEAFF | TGTGCCAGCTCACCAACGGACAGCTTAAACACTGAAGCTTTCTTT
. | TRBJ2-7 | TRBD2 | TRBV4-3 | CASSPGPLAGESSYEQYF | TGCGCCAGCAGCCCCGGCCCACTAGCGGGGGAGAGCTCCTACGAGCAGTACTTC
. | TRBJ2-7 | . | TRBV10-3 | CAIGPAVGEQYF | TGTGCCATCGGGCCCGCTGTGGGCGAGCAGTACTTC
few | TRBJ1-6 | . | TRBV6-5 | CASTAGPYHSPLHF | TGTGCCAGCACCGCGGGACCGTACCATTCACCCCTCCACTTT
. | TRBJ1-5 | . | TRBV21-1 | CASRKGASNQPQHF | TGTGCCAGCAGAAAAGGGGCGAGCAATCAGCCCCAGCATTTT
once | TRBJ1-2 | . | TRBV28 | CASYPHTDYGYTF | TGTGCCAGCTACCCTCACACAGACTATGGCTACACCTTC
. | TRBJ2-7 | . | TRBV5-4 | CASSLGRSSYEQYF | TGTGCCAGCAGCTTGGGTCGGTCCTCCTACGAGCAGTACTTC
. | TRBJ1-2 | . | TRBV6-1 | CASSEDITGGYTF | TGTGCCAGCAGTGAAGACATTACGGGAGGCTACACCTTC
. | TRBJ2-7 | . | TRBV4-2 | CASSQLGGDRIYEQYF | TGTGCCAGCAGCCAGCTGGGAGGGGACAGGATCTACGAGCAGTACTTC
. | TRBJ1-1 | TRBD1 | TRBV4-3 | CASSTGGKSTEAFF | TGCGCCAGCAGCACAGGGGGCAAAAGTACTGAAGCTTTCTTT
. | TRBJ1-4 | TRBD1 | TRBV7-9 | CSSSLNQGAGEKLFF | TGTTCCAGCAGCTTAAATCAGGGGGCGGGCGAAAAACTGTTTTTT
once | TRBJ2-2 | TRBD2 | TRBV13 | CASSSSGGNTGELFF | TGTGCCAGCAGCTCCAGCGGGGGGAACACCGGGGAGCTGTTTTTT
. | TRBJ1-5 | . | TRBV13 | CASSLGATRNQPQHF | TGTGCCAGCAGCTTAGGGGCCACGAGGAATCAGCCCCAGCATTTT
. | TRBJ1-1 | . | TRBV6-5 | CASNKDSNTEAFF | TGTGCCAGCAACAAGGACAGCAACACTGAAGCTTTCTTT
. | TRBJ1-5 | . | TRBV28 | CASSLWGGVGNQPQHF | TGTGCCAGCAGTTTATGGGGGGGGGTCGGCAATCAGCCCCAGCATTTT
. | TRBJ1-6 | TRBD1 | TRBV5-5 | CASSWDREGSPLHF | TGTGCCAGCAGCTGGGACAGGGAGGGTTCACCCCTCCACTTT
few | TRBJ1-5 | . | TRBV28 | CASSLWSRGRRGGENQPQHF | TGTGCCAGCAGTTTATGGTCGAGGGGAAGGAGAGGGGGAGAGAATCAGCCCCAGCATTTT
. | TRBJ1-4 | . | TRBV7-8 | CASSRTASNEKLFF | TGTGCCAGCAGTAGGACAGCCTCTAATGAAAAACTGTTTTTT
. | TRBJ1-2 | TRBD1 | TRBV7-8 | CASSLTGLEGYTF | TGTGCCAGCAGCTTGACAGGGTTAGAGGGCTACACCTTC
. | TRBJ2-7 | . | TRBV28 | CASLGAGTYPFSYEQYF | TGTGCCAGCCTTGGGGCTGGGACTTATCCTTTCTCCTACGAGCAGTACTTC
. | TRBJ2-5 | . | TRBV6-5 | CASSRVRYQETQYF | TGTGCCAGCAGCCGGGTGAGGTACCAAGAGACCCAGTACTTC